One sample yielded the 3 T cell receptor beta chains listed below, sequenced in a study of regulatory T cells in long-lasting Graves disease. Assembly of TCR beta libraries relied on iRepertoire HTBI primers together with Arm-PCR of CDR3 regions. One entry per CDR3 protein results from TCRdb running MiXCR on the multiplex PCR reads. Of 550,000 to 600,000 distinct CDR3 sequences listed, 15% to 20% are singletons. Regarding time point: newly diagnosed GD, antithyroid drugs for less than 3 months. PBMC-derived RNA was used for the TCR library. The sample also formed part of further work on T cells in Graves' hyperthyroidism and ophthalmopathy.

The specimen comprised peripheral blood mononuclear cells (PBMCs), sampled at new diagnosis, from a patient treated with antithyroid drugs. The receptors stem from a man between 18 and 35 years old with Graves disease.

This clonotype was observed a few times. This sequence joins TRBV11-2 and TRBJ1-6; the D is unclear. Germline V gene sequence: CDR1 SGHAT, CDR2 FQNNGV. Trimming cost V 2 bases and J 8 bases, with 13 bases left between them. This CDR3 is 15 amino acids long. The CDR3 reads CASSLRPVGDSPLHF. The CDR3 DNA reads TGTGCCAGCAGCTTAAGACCCGTCGGGGATTCACCCCTCCACTTT.

V and J are TRBV5-1 and TRBJ1-4; TRBD1 aligns across 12 bases. V lost 3 bases to trimming and J lost 8 bases; unmatched junction nucleotides: 5. This CDR3 region has 15 residues. Per the germline V gene, CDR1 is SGHRS and CDR2 is YFSETQ. DNA of the CDR3: TGCGCCAGCAGCTACGGGGACAGGGGGCTCGAAAAACTGTTTTTT. Translated, it gives CASSYGDRGLEKLFF. Combining the CDR3 with reference TRBV5-1 and TRBJ1-4 gives the whole variable domain KAGVTQTPRYLIKTRGQQVTLSCSPISGHRSVSWYQQTPGQGLQFLFEYFSETQRNKGNFPGRFSGRQFSNSRSEMNVSTLELGDSALYLCASSYGDRGLEKLFFGSGTQLSVL.

The CDR3 protein is CASKLAGSIPYNEQYF. Here the CDR3 DNA reads TGTGCCAGCAAACTAGCGGGTTCCATTCCCTACAATGAGCAGTACTTC. The rearrangement joins TRBV12-3 or TRBV12-4 to TRBJ2-1; 9 bases are shared with TRBD2. The DNA end is a closer match to TRBJ2-7, so the J assignment may be wrong. The CDR3 extends over 16 amino acids.